This passage covers 9 T cell receptor beta chains from one sample sequenced in a study of cytomegalovirus exposure and HLA in healthy donors. Amplification used 60 Vbeta primers and 13 Jbeta primers. The protocol was immunoSEQ multiplex PCR, while the TCRdb copy is restricted to in-frame clones and leaves out a portion. The sample has approximately 170,000 clones, around three quarters seen once; the top ten hold roughly 1.6%. Sequencing was carried out using PBMCs. The receptors stem from a man in his forties in good health and CMV-seronegative.

The count of this clone is one. This chain connects TRBV30 to TRBJ1-6, with 7 bases aligning to TRBD1. From germline, CDR1 is GTSNPN and CDR2 SVGIG (reference sequence). The V segment lost 7 bases and the J segment 7 bases; nucleotides outside the gene matches: 19. This CDR3 has 17 residues. In nucleotides, the CDR3 is TGTGCCTTGCTCATCCCGCCGGGGCAGGGGGAGAATTCACCCCTCCACTTT. Amino acid sequence: CALLIPPGQGENSPLHF.

CDR3 protein: CASSPRDSGFYGYTF. The CDR3 DNA sequence: TGTGCCAGCAGTCCCCGGGACAGTGGCTTCTATGGCTACACCTTC. The chain recombines TRBV6-5 with TRBJ1-2, with TRBD1 identical over 7 bases. Germline V lookup: CDR1 MNHEY, CDR2 SVGAGI. J was trimmed by 4 bases and V by 5 bases; bases with no gene match: 10. The length of the CDR3 is 15 residues.

The chain uses TRBV5-1 and TRBJ2-7; possibly TRBD1 for D (5 bases). Germline CDR1 and CDR2: SGHRS and YFSETQ. With 0 bases removed from V and 2 bases from J, the gap between germline ends came to 9 bases. The CDR3 totals 14 residues. The DNA of the CDR3 is TGCGCCAGCAGCTTGGAGACAGCAGCCTACGAGCAGTACTTC. It is translated as CASSLETAAYEQYF.

The chain combines TRBV2 with TRBJ2-5; D uncertain. Trimming took off 6 bases at V and 0 bases at J, with 17 bases between the two ends. CDR1 is SNHLY, CDR2 FYNNEI, per germline. This CDR3 spans 16 amino acids. CDR3 DNA: TGTGCCAGCAGGGCTCCGTCCGGAGCTGACCAAGAGACCCAGTACTTC. This translates into CASRAPSGADQETQYF.

This sequence joins TRBV5-6 and TRBJ2-5; 7 positions match TRBD1. With 3 bases clipped from V and 4 bases from J, the junction kept 3 bases outside the gene matches. CDR3 length: 13 residues. The germline V gene encodes CDR1 SGHDT and CDR2 YYEEEE. The CDR3 nucleotides are TGTGCCAGCAGCTCGACAGGGCCAGAGACCCAGTACTTC. It encodes CASSSTGPETQYF.

V usage is TRBV29-1 and J usage is TRBJ2-7; weak D call: TRBD1 (6 bases). This CDR3 contains 14 residues. Per the germline V gene, CDR1 is SQVTM and CDR2 is ANQGSEA. The germline V and J ends were trimmed by 7 bases and 0 bases, with 16 bases remaining between them. CDR3 sequence: CSAVTGLSSYEQYF. The DNA of the CDR3 is TGCAGCGCCGTGACAGGATTGAGCTCCTACGAGCAGTACTTC.

The rearrangement joins TRBV7-8 to TRBJ1-5, with D possibly being TRBD1 (5 bases). Trimming cost V 5 bases and J 2 bases, with 10 bases left between them. The germline V gene encodes CDR1 SGHVS and CDR2 FQNEAQ. The CDR3 has 14 amino acids. CDR3 coding DNA: TGTGCCAGCAGCCCCGACAGCGGCAATCAGCCCCAGCATTTT. It is translated as CASSPDSGNQPQHF.

The chain uses TRBV30 and TRBJ2-7, with TRBD1 matching over 11 bases. The CDR3 totals 16 residues. V was pared by 3 bases and J by 8 bases, with 15 bases of the junction left unmatched. Germline loops: CDR1 GTSNPN, CDR2 SVGIG (reference sequence). CDR3 sequence: CAWSAIPDRGRAKQYF. In DNA form, the CDR3 reads TGTGCCTGGAGCGCTATACCGGACAGGGGGCGAGCGAAGCAGTACTTC.

The chain carries TRBV5-1 and TRBJ2-5, with D maybe TRBD2 (5 bases). The CDR3 has 13 amino acids. The V and J ends lost 5 bases and 1 base respectively, with 9 bases between them. Germline-derived CDR1 and CDR2 are SGHRS and YFSETQ. Here the CDR3 reads CASREGVQETQYF. The DNA of the CDR3 is TGCGCCAGCAGAGAGGGTGTCCAAGAGACCCAGTACTTC.